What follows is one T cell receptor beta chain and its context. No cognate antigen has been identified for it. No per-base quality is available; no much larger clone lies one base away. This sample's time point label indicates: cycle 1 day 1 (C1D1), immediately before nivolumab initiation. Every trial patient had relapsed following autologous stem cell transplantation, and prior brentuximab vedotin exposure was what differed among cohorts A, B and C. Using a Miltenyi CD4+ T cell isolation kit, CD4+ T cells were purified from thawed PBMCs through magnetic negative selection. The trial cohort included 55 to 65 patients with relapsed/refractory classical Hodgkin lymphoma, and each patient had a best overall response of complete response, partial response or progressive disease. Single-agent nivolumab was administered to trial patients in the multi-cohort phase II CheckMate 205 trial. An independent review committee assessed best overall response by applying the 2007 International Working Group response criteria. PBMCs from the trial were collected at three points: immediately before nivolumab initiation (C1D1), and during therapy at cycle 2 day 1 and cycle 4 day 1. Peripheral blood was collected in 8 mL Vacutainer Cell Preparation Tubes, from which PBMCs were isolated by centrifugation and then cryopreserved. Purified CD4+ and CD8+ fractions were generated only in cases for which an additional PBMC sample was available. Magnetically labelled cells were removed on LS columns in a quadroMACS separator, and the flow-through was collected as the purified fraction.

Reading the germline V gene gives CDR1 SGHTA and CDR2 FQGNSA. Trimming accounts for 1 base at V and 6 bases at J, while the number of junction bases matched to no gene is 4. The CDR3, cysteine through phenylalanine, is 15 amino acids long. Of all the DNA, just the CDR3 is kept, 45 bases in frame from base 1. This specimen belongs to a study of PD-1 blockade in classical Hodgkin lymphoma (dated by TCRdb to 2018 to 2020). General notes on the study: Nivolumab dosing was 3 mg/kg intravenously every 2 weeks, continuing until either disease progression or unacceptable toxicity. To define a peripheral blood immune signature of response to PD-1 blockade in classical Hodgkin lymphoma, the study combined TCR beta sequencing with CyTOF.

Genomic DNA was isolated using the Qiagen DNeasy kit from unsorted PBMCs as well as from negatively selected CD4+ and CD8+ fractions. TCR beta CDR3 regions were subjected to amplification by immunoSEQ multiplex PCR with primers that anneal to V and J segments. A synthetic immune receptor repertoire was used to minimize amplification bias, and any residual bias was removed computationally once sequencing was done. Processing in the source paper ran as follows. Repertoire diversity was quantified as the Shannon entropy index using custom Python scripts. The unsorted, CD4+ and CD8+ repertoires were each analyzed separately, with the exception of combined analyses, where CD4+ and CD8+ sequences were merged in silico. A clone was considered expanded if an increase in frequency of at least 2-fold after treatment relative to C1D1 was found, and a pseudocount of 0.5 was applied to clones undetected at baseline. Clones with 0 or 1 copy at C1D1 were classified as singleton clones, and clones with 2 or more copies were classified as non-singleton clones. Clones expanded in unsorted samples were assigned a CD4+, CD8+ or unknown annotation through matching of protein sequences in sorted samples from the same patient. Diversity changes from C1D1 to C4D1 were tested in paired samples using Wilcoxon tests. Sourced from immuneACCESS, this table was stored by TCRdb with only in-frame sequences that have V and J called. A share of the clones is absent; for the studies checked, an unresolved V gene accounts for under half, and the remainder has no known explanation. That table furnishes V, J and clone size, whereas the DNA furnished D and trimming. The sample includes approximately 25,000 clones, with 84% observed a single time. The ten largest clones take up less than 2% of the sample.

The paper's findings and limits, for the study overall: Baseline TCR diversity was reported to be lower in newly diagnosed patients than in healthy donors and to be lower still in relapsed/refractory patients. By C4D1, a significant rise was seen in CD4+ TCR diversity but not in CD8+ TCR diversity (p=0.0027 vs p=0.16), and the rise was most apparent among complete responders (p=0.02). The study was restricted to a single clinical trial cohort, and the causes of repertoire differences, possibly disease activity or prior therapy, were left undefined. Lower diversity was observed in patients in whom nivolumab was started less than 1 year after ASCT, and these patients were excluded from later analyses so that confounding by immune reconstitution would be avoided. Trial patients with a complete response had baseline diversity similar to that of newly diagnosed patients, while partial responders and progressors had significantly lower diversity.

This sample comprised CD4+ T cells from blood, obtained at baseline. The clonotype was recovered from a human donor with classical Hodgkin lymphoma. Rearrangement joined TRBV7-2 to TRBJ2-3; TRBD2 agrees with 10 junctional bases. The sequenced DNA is TGTGCCAGCAGCTTAGTAAGCGGGGGGGTTGATACGCAGTATTTT. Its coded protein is CASSLVSGGVDTQYF. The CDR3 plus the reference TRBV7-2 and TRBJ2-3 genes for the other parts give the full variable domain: GAGVSQSPSNKVTEKGKDVELRCDPISGHTALYWYRQSLGQGLEFLIYFQGNSAPDKSGLPSDRFSAERTGGSVSTLTIQRTQQEDSAVYLCASSLVSGGVDTQYFGPGTRLTVL.